Listed below are T cell receptor beta chains from one sample, sequenced in a study of control samples from healthy donors and cancer patients. Using immunoSEQ multiplex PCR, the repertoire was profiled, and TCRdb retains in-frame clones only, with some absent. The sample comprises tens of thousands of clones, approximately 86% of which are singletons, and about 14% rests with the top ten. Sequencing was done on a sample of PBMCs. Receptor source: a man aged 55 to 70 with head and neck cancer. CDR3s include the opening cysteine and the closing phenylalanine or tryptophan. Fields, in order: clone size, D gene, J gene, V gene, CDR3 protein, CDR3 DNA. D genes are given only for firm matches. Clone size appears in some rows only: once, few, many, or a class for an expanded clone.

NA,NA,TRBJ2-3,TRBV4-2,CASSQESGGLSTDTQYF,TGTGCCAGCAGCCAAGAGAGTGGGGGGCTAAGCACAGATACGCAGTATTTT
NA,NA,TRBJ1-4,TRBV7-8,CASSSQVRATNEKLFF,TGTGCCAGCAGCTCCCAGGTTAGGGCAACTAATGAAAAACTGTTTTTT
NA,TRBD1,TRBJ2-7,TRBV7-9,CASSNRQGAEGYEQYF,TGTGCCAGCAGCAACCGACAGGGGGCAGAGGGGTACGAGCAGTACTTC
NA,NA,TRBJ1-4,TRBV7-8,CASSSLTGAVGEKLFF,TGTGCCAGCAGCTCCCTAACCGGGGCCGTGGGTGAAAAACTGTTTTTT
NA,NA,TRBJ1-2,TRBV15,CATSRWANSASNYGYTF,TGTGCCACCAGCAGATGGGCAAATTCGGCCTCTAACTATGGCTACACCTTC
NA,TRBD2,TRBJ2-5,TRBV18,CASSPPAGTKETQYF,TGTGCCAGCTCACCACCAGCGGGGACTAAAGAGACCCAGTACTTC
NA,TRBD1,TRBJ1-3,TRBV5-1,CASSFFGQGTGNTIYF,TGCGCCAGCAGCTTCTTCGGACAGGGGACGGGAAACACCATATATTTT
NA,TRBD1,TRBJ1-4,TRBV5-6,CASSFDRGNEKLFF,TGTGCCAGCAGCTTTGACAGGGGGAATGAAAAACTGTTTTTT
NA,NA,TRBJ1-2,TRBV18,CASSPREGGYTF,TGTGCCAGCTCACCAAGGGAGGGGGGCTACACCTTC
NA,TRBD1,TRBJ1-2,TRBV19,CASRTGQGPYGYTF,TGTGCCAGTAGAACCGGACAGGGTCCCTATGGCTACACCTTC
few,NA,TRBJ2-7,TRBV5-4,CASSFQGIEQYF,TGTGCCAGCAGCTTTCAGGGTATCGAGCAGTACTTC
NA,TRBD1,TRBJ1-4,TRBV6-5,CASSRGQGAFEKLFF,TGTGCCAGCAGTCGGGGACAGGGGGCTTTTGAAAAACTGTTTTTT
NA,TRBD1,TRBJ2-5,TRBV27,CASSVYRGREETQYF,TGTGCCAGCAGTGTATACAGGGGGCGCGAAGAGACCCAGTACTTC
once,TRBD2,TRBJ2-1,TRBV30,CAWSVGTSYNEQFF,TGTGCCTGGAGTGTCGGGACTAGTTACAATGAGCAGTTCTTC
NA,NA,TRBJ2-2,TRBV11-1,CASSLGETGELFF,TGTGCCAGCAGCCTGGGCGAAACCGGGGAGCTGTTTTTT
once,NA,TRBJ2-6,TRBV18,CASSPFGIGAGANVLTF,TGTGCCAGCTCACCGTTCGGGATTGGGGCTGGGGCCAACGTCCTGACTTTC
NA,NA,TRBJ1-1,TRBV19,CASTLTGRGTIGTEAFF,TGTGCCAGTACCCTCACCGGAAGGGGAACGATTGGAACTGAAGCTTTCTTT
NA,NA,TRBJ1-3,TRBV15,CATSRDLPDSSGNTIYF,TGTGCCACCAGCAGAGACCTACCAGACAGTTCTGGAAACACCATATATTTT